A selection of T cell receptor beta chains follows, all from one sample in a study of CD8 T cells in Susac syndrome. Each CDR3 protein gets one entry after TCRdb re-called the immunoSEQ multiplex PCR reads with MiXCR. The table lists around 180,000 distinct CDR3 sequences, about 94% of them singletons, with approximately 0.094% in the top ten. The sequenced sample was CD4+ T cells from PBMCs. These receptor sequences come from a human donor with multiple sclerosis. Both conserved end residues are trimmed from each CDR3.

>TRBV24-1|TRBJ1-2
ATSDSSDRNYGYT
>TRBV20-1|TRBJ2-7
SAELAGGGYEQY
>TRBV5-1|TRBJ1-1
ASSWGRFGTEAF
>TRBV20-1|TRBJ1-1
SALGNGGGNTEAF
>TRBV19|TRBJ1-5
ASTAGSGQPQH
>TRBV19|TRBJ1-2
ASSPNVQYGYT
>TRBV3-1|TRBJ1-2
ASSQDTPGHGYLYGYT
>TRBV24-1|TRBJ2-3
ATSDRDREGDTQY
>TRBV5-1|TRBJ2-3
ASSFAGLITDTQY
>TRBV2|TRBJ2-7
ASSDPRAQNYEQY
>TRBV9|TRBJ2-2
ASTPDASNTGELF
>TRBV7-9|TRBJ2-3
AVHHHGPAIPTDTQY
>TRBV20-1|TRBJ2-5
SASHSGRETQY
>TRBV20-1|TRBJ2-3
SASLREVLTDTQY
>TRBV3-1|TRBJ2-3
ASSREAGANTDTQY
>TRBV24-1|TRBJ2-7
ATSPTSGNNYEQY